The rows below give T cell receptor beta chains drawn from one sample of a study of human T cells and chemical hapten exposure. Each CDR3 protein gets one entry after TCRdb re-called the RACE reads with MiXCR. Altogether tens of thousands of distinct CDR3 sequences are present, around 10% being singletons, with the ten largest covering 2.2%. Specimen: whole blood, collected in connection with sensitization to the hapten diphenylcyclopropenone (DPC). The receptors were sampled from a man aged 40-49 years with alopecia areata. Some clones in this sample may be carry-over from other donors' samples. Each CDR3 is given with its conserved first and last residue. The order of the fields is clone size, V gene, D gene, J gene, CDR3 DNA, CDR3 protein. The D gene is left open where the match is weak. The listing skips clone size in some rows; elsewhere it reads once, few, many or a size class.

abundance: many; v_gene: TRBV7-9; d_gene: .; j_gene: TRBJ2-6; CDR3nt: TGTGCCAGCAGCCGTAGTGGCTCTGGGGCCAACGTCCTGACTTTC; CDR3aa: CASSRSGSGANVLTF
abundance: .; v_gene: TRBV29-1; d_gene: TRBD2; j_gene: TRBJ2-1; CDR3nt: TGCAGCGTTGAAGTTGATACGACTAGCGCTCACAATGAGCAGTTCTTC; CDR3aa: CSVEVDTTSAHNEQFF
abundance: many; v_gene: TRBV19; d_gene: .; j_gene: TRBJ2-1; CDR3nt: TGTGCCAGTAGTCGTGACTTGGGCGATGAGCAGTTCTTC; CDR3aa: CASSRDLGDEQFF
abundance: few; v_gene: TRBV6-2/TRBV6-3; d_gene: .; j_gene: TRBJ2-7; CDR3nt: TGTGCCAGCACCGACGGGGGCGAGCAGTACTTC; CDR3aa: CASTDGGEQYF
abundance: many; v_gene: TRBV9; d_gene: .; j_gene: TRBJ1-1; CDR3nt: TGTGCCAGCAGCGTAGAGGATGACAGGCTGATTATGAACACTGAAGCTTTCTTT; CDR3aa: CASSVEDDRLIMNTEAFF
abundance: many; v_gene: TRBV28; d_gene: TRBD1; j_gene: TRBJ2-1; CDR3nt: TGTGCCAGCAATTCCGGGACAGGGGGTCACAATGAGCAGTTCTTC; CDR3aa: CASNSGTGGHNEQFF
abundance: .; v_gene: TRBV25-1; d_gene: .; j_gene: TRBJ2-3; CDR3nt: TGTGCCAGCGGGGGTTTGGCTAGAGTAGATACGCAGTATTTT; CDR3aa: CASGGLARVDTQYF
abundance: .; v_gene: TRBV20-1; d_gene: .; j_gene: TRBJ2-7; CDR3nt: TGCAGTGCTAGAACCGAAAGGGGGATTGGCGAGCAGTACTTC; CDR3aa: CSARTERGIGEQYF
abundance: few; v_gene: TRBV20-1; d_gene: .; j_gene: TRBJ1-5; CDR3nt: TGCAGTGCGAGTTCGGGGGATAGCAATCAGCCCCAGCATTTT; CDR3aa: CSASSGDSNQPQHF
abundance: .; v_gene: TRBV20-1; d_gene: TRBD2; j_gene: TRBJ2-7; CDR3nt: TGCAGTGCTACGAGACTAGCAAAAGGCGAGCAGTACTTC; CDR3aa: CSATRLAKGEQYF